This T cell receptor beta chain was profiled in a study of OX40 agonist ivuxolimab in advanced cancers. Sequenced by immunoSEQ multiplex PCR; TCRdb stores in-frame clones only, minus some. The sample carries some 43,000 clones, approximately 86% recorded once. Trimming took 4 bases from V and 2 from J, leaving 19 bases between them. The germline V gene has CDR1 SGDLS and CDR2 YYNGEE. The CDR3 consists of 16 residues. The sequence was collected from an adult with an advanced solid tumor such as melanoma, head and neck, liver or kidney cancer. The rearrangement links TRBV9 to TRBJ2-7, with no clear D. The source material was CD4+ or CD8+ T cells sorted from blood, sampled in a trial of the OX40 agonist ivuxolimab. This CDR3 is CASSMWPSALTYEQYF. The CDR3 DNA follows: TGTGCCAGCAGCATGTGGCCGTCAGCCCTTACCTACGAGCAGTACTTC.